A selection of T cell receptor beta chains follows, all from one sample in a study of CXCR3-negative and CXCR3-positive naive CD8 T cells. For each CDR3 protein, TCRdb gives one entry from its re-call of the 5' RACE reads, without DNA. Its table records 90,000 to 95,000 distinct CDR3 sequences. Sequenced input: naive CXCR3- CD8+ T cells from blood. The origin of the receptors is a human donor in good health. Some clones in this sample may be carry-over from other donors' samples. Both conserved end residues are part of each CDR3.

J | V | length | CDR3
TRBJ2-1 | TRBV28 | 15 | CASRRGTSGGGEQFF
TRBJ1-2 | TRBV6-2/TRBV6-3 | 15 | CASSYSNWSEDGYTF
TRBJ1-1 | TRBV9 | 11 | CASSGGDKAFF
TRBJ2-1 | TRBV9 | 15 | CASSVGGGIYNEQFF
TRBJ2-1 | TRBV3-1 | 15 | CASSLDSSTYNEQFF
TRBJ2-7 | TRBV4-3 | 16 | CASSHALGGQVYEQYF
TRBJ1-6 | TRBV21-1 | 11 | CASSLGQALHF
TRBJ2-7 | TRBV7-9 | 12 | CASSLAPYEQYF
TRBJ2-1 | TRBV5-1 | 15 | CASSEPGTGVLEQFF
TRBJ2-1 | TRBV19 | 15 | CASSTNPTSRNEQFF
TRBJ1-1 | TRBV28 | 14 | CASSYIQLDTEAFF
TRBJ2-7 | TRBV19 | 14 | CASSSPWTGYEQYF
TRBJ2-2 | TRBV7-7 | 15 | CASSPQGANTGELFF